This T cell receptor (beta chain) was recorded in a study of shared clonotypes between healthy human individuals. Assay: immunoSEQ multiplex PCR; the TCRdb copy retains only in-frame clones and omits some. Of about 2.4 million clones in the sample, more than 90% were seen once. Sequencing input: naive CD4+ T cells sorted from blood. The subset was: CD45RA+ positively selected. The sequence derives from a man aged 18-30 years in good health.

The CDR3 here is CASAIRDRVYEQYF. CDR3 DNA: TGTGCCAGCGCCATCCGGGACAGAGTATACGAGCAGTACTTC. The V gene is TRBV27, the J gene TRBJ2-7; 7 nucleotides match TRBD1. V gave up 8 bases and J gave up 4 bases; unmatched junction bases: 11. The CDR3 length is 14 residues. Germline V gene lookup returns CDR1 MNHEY and CDR2 SMNVEV (reference sequence).